A selection of T cell receptor beta chains follows, all from one sample in a study of blood T cells in healthy people across ages. TCRdb re-derived calls from the 5' RACE reads in MiXCR, one entry per CDR3 protein. The table includes hundreds of thousands of distinct CDR3 sequences, 45% to 50% detected once. Sequencing was carried out using blood. The receptor set was obtained from a woman aged 60-75 years in good health. Both conserved end residues are part of each CDR3. Fields, in order: V gene, J gene, CDR3 protein.

V gene: TRBV28; J gene: TRBJ2-5; CDR3 protein: CASMEGGSLETQYF
V gene: TRBV7-2; J gene: TRBJ2-1; CDR3 protein: CASSRTASSYNEQFF
V gene: TRBV7-2; J gene: TRBJ2-1; CDR3 protein: CASSLVSPGSRRETQFF
V gene: TRBV7-2; J gene: TRBJ1-5; CDR3 protein: CASSFGQNQPQHF
V gene: TRBV4-3; J gene: TRBJ2-1; CDR3 protein: CASSPGLADHNEQFF
V gene: TRBV6-2/TRBV6-3; J gene: TRBJ1-5; CDR3 protein: CASSPGTAPNQPQHF
V gene: TRBV6-2/TRBV6-3; J gene: TRBJ2-4; CDR3 protein: CASSYSKLAEQYF
V gene: TRBV5-1; J gene: TRBJ2-1; CDR3 protein: CASSPGTAGEQFF
V gene: TRBV20-1; J gene: TRBJ2-5; CDR3 protein: CSARRAGMETQYF
V gene: TRBV6-2/TRBV6-3; J gene: TRBJ2-3; CDR3 protein: CASSYELLASSTDTQYF
V gene: TRBV25-1; J gene: TRBJ2-7; CDR3 protein: CASSVSGASYEQYF
V gene: TRBV5-1; J gene: NA; CDR3 protein: CASSATVTTYEQYF
V gene: TRBV6-1; J gene: TRBJ2-1; CDR3 protein: CASSVVHAAVRSNEQFF
V gene: TRBV7-2; J gene: TRBJ2-5; CDR3 protein: CASSLFSGGVETQYF
V gene: TRBV6-2/TRBV6-3; J gene: TRBJ2-1; CDR3 protein: CASSTNRDRVLVDEQFF
V gene: TRBV12-3/TRBV12-4; J gene: TRBJ1-1; CDR3 protein: CASSPGTGYTEAFF
V gene: TRBV7-3; J gene: TRBJ2-1; CDR3 protein: CASSLEGWGEQFF
V gene: TRBV24-1; J gene: TRBJ2-6; CDR3 protein: CATSPSRAGANVLTF
V gene: TRBV27; J gene: TRBJ2-1; CDR3 protein: CASSPGLAPFGQFF
V gene: TRBV24-1; J gene: TRBJ1-2; CDR3 protein: CATAGQQNYGYTF
V gene: TRBV3-1; J gene: TRBJ1-5; CDR3 protein: CASSQGSRQNQPQHF
V gene: TRBV5-1; J gene: TRBJ1-1; CDR3 protein: CASSLVTGIGAQTEAFF
V gene: TRBV5-4; J gene: TRBJ2-1; CDR3 protein: CASSLGGTGSVFEQFF
V gene: TRBV12-3/TRBV12-4; J gene: TRBJ1-1; CDR3 protein: CASSLGPGEGDTEAFF
V gene: TRBV7-2; J gene: TRBJ2-3; CDR3 protein: CASSPGQYTDTQYF
V gene: TRBV28; J gene: TRBJ2-3; CDR3 protein: CASRTLQDTQYF
V gene: TRBV25-1; J gene: TRBJ2-7; CDR3 protein: CASSESARGYEQYF
V gene: TRBV7-9; J gene: TRBJ2-3; CDR3 protein: CASRPTGTDTDTQYF
V gene: TRBV29-1; J gene: TRBJ1-4; CDR3 protein: CSVEEPTGGKREKLFF